One and the same sample provided the 7 T cell receptor beta chains below, sequenced in a study of cytomegalovirus exposure and HLA in healthy donors. Primers included in the PCR were 60 Vbeta and 13 Jbeta primers. The assay was immunoSEQ multiplex PCR, and TCRdb's table has in-frame clones only and misses some. This sample carries approximately 92,000 clones, 81% of them seen once, and the ten largest clones take less than 4.5%. Sample: PBMCs. The receptor source for this set is a woman aged 70-85 years in good health and CMV-seropositive.

The chain carries TRBV30 and TRBJ2-7; D is uncertain. Trimming pared 2 bases from V and 3 bases from J, leaving 11 bases between. The germline V gene has CDR1 GTSNPN and CDR2 SVGIG (reference sequence). This CDR3 contains 13 residues. This CDR3 is CAWSIGPGYEQYF. The CDR3 coding sequence is TGTGCCTGGAGTATAGGCCCAGGCTACGAGCAGTACTTC.

DNA for the CDR3: TGTGCCAGTAGTCGACTGGCGGAAATATCCTACGAGCAGTACTTC. Translated: CASSRLAEISYEQYF. V and J are TRBV19 and TRBJ2-7; D is uncertain. This CDR3 is 15 amino acids long. Trimming stripped 5 bases from V and 1 base from J, with 15 bases between. The germline V gene has CDR1 LNHDA and CDR2 SQIVND (reference sequence).

The rearrangement joins TRBV5-1 to TRBJ2-3; 9 bases agree with TRBD2. V gave up 0 bases and J gave up 9 bases; unmatched junction bases: 2. This CDR3 comprises 13 residues. Germline V CDR1 and CDR2: SGHRS, YFSETQ. CDR3: CASSLGTSDTQYF. DNA of the CDR3: TGCGCCAGCAGCTTGGGGACTAGCGACACGCAGTATTTT.

CDR3 protein: CASSPGLAGAMRSGELFF. The CDR3 DNA reads as TGTGCCAGCAGCCCCGGACTAGCGGGAGCCATGCGGTCCGGGGAGCTGTTTTTT. V usage is TRBV11-1 and J usage is TRBJ2-2; 13 positions match TRBD2. Losses at the gene ends were 5 bases for V and 6 bases for J; bases not matched to a gene: 12. The CDR3 is made up of 18 amino acids. The germline V gene encodes CDR1 SGHAT and CDR2 FQDESV (reference sequence).

The V and J genes are TRBV9 and TRBJ1-4; TRBD1 matches at 7 bases. The CDR3 is 15 residues long. Germline CDR1 and CDR2: SGDLS and YYNGEE. The J segment lost 4 bases and the V segment lost 5 bases, leaving 8 bases of the junction unmatched. The CDR3 sequence: CASSHSGQINEKLFF. The CDR3 bases are TGTGCCAGCAGTCACTCGGGACAGATTAATGAAAAACTGTTTTTT.

The genes are TRBV7-2 and TRBJ2-2; 8 positions agree with TRBD1. The germline V gene encodes CDR1 SGHTA and CDR2 FQGNSA. The CDR3 loop spans 15 amino acids. The trim removed 2 bases at V and 6 bases at J, leaving 5 bases unmatched. The CDR3 is CASSLQDRDAGELFF. CDR3 nucleotides: TGTGCCAGCAGCTTACAGGACAGGGACGCCGGGGAGCTGTTTTTT.

This chain joins TRBV6-5 and TRBJ2-3, with TRBD1 matching 9 bases. Trimming cost V 6 bases and J 6 bases; bases outside gene matches: 10. The CDR3 contains 15 residues. Germline CDR1 is MNHEY and CDR2 is SVGAGI. CDR3 region: CASSPGQGLTDTQYF. DNA for the CDR3: TGTGCCAGCAGCCCGGGACAGGGATTAACGGATACGCAGTATTTT.